This T cell receptor beta chain stems from a study of blood T cells in healthy people across ages. In each sample, at least 6 million PBMCs were isolated. A second about 6 to 12 cycle PCR used barcoded and J-beta primers. TCRdb processed the 5' RACE reads anew with MiXCR; each CDR3 protein has one entry. The repertoire holds roughly 560,000 distinct CDR3 sequences, with 20% to 30% as singletons. These sequences were also reported in another study, on T cells of mothers and their children.

The TCR originated in a boy younger than 18 in good health. Material for sequencing was blood.

The CDR3 DNA follows: TGTGCCAGCAGGCTAGCGGGGGGCAAACTCTCCTACAATGAGCAGTTCTTC. Translation: CASRLAGGKLSYNEQFF. The gene calls are TRBV2 and TRBJ2-1, with 11 bases fitting TRBD2. Germline assignment: CDR1 SNHLY and CDR2 FYNNEI. V was pared by 6 bases and J by 0 bases, with 7 bases of the junction left unmatched. CDR3 size: 17 residues.